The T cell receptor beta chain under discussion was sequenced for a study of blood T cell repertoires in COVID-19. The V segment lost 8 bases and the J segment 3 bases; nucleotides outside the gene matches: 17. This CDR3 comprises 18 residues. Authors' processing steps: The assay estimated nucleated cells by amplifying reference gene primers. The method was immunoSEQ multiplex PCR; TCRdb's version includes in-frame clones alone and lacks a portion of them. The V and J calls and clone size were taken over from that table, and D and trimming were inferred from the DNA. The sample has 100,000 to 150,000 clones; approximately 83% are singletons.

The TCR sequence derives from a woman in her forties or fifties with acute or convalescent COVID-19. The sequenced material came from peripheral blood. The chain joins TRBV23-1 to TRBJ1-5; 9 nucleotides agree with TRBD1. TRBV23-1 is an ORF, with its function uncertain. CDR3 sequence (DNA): TGCGCCAGCCGAAGGAGGACAGGGGCGATGTCTAACAATCAGCCCCAGCATTTT. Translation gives CASRRRTGAMSNNQPQHF.